This T cell receptor (beta chain) was obtained from a study of T cell responses to AZD1222 COVID-19 vaccine. Broader study findings: Repertoire sampling was restricted to post-peak T cell response timepoints. Across spike, vaccine-associated CD4 TCRs were found, dominant at 160-218 and 743-854. Among the donors, most were white British and more were female, and clonal diversity was possibly underestimated.

CDR1 is MNHEY and CDR2 is SMNVEV in the germline V gene (reference sequence). V dropped 3 bases and J dropped 4 bases, with 9 bases sitting between them. This CDR3 region has 13 residues. Sequenced by immunoSEQ multiplex PCR; TCRdb stores in-frame clones only, minus some. In the table there are fewer than 20,000 clones, under 90% of which are singletons. In regard to this clone: As yet, its antigen is unknown.

The sequencing used peripheral blood, collected 28 days after the second AZD1222 dose. The gene calls are TRBV27 and TRBJ1-1; no firm D call. This clonotype originated in an adult who received the AZD1222 COVID-19 vaccine. The CDR3 region is CASSLGRVTEAFF. In DNA, the CDR3 is TGTGCCAGCAGTTTGGGTAGGGTCACTGAAGCTTTCTTT.